This T cell receptor beta chain was retrieved from a study of T cell responses to AZD1222 COVID-19 vaccine. Study-level points and caveats: Donors were mostly white British, more females; clonal diversity possibly underestimated. Mapped onto spike, vaccine-associated CD4 TCRs spanned it and were dominant at 160-218 and 743-854.

Investigators merged groups given second doses at roughly 4 or roughly 12 weeks. The protocol was immunoSEQ multiplex PCR, while the TCRdb copy is restricted to in-frame clones and leaves out a portion. The profile shows roughly 77,000 clones, 92% of them singletons. About this clone: Its antigen is unidentified.

V was pared by 5 bases and J by 6 bases, with 18 bases between. The CDR3 runs 15 residues. In germline, CDR1 is SGHTA, CDR2 FQGTGA. The rearrangement joins TRBV7-3 to TRBJ2-3, with D tentatively TRBD1 (5 bases). The input for sequencing was peripheral blood, taken 28 days after the second AZD1222 dose. The sequence was collected from an adult who received the AZD1222 COVID-19 vaccine. As DNA, the CDR3 is TGTGCCAGCAGCCCCGGTCAGGGCCTAACCGATACGCAGTATTTT. Translating gives CASSPGQGLTDTQYF.